The sequence of this TCR beta chain was determined in a study of CD8 T cells in ankylosing spondylitis. Each TCR beta library was made by quantitative 5'-RACE that incorporated molecular barcodes. TCRdb used MiXCR to reprocess the 5' RACE reads, holding one entry per CDR3 protein. The sample yields about 840,000 distinct CDR3 sequences, about an eighth seen once. The V gene's germline CDR1 is KGHSH and CDR2 LQKENI. Trimming cost V 5 bases and J 5 bases; bases outside gene matches: 6. The CDR3 is 14 residues long. This clonotype was observed a handful of times. What it binds is unknown. Overall study findings and caveats: Significant enrichment of disease-linked clones was reportedly seen in matched ankylosing spondylitis synovial fluid. About 8 highly homologous variants formed a TCR beta motif that appeared characteristic of ankylosing spondylitis blood.

The clonotype originates from a male donor with ankylosing spondylitis. This sequence joins TRBV18 and TRBJ2-5; TRBD2 matches 9 bases. Sequenced: blood, either unsorted or a sorted T cell fraction (not recorded which). CDR3 amino acids: CASSTGSGGETQYF. The CDR3 region has the DNA TGTGCCAGCTCAACGGGTAGCGGGGGTGAGACCCAGTACTTC.